These 3 T cell receptor beta chains came from one sample sequenced in a study of blood T cell repertoires in COVID-19. This table comes from immunoSEQ multiplex PCR, and its TCRdb copy is limited to in-frame clones, with some not included. This sample has some 150,000 clones; about four fifths occur once, and the top ten carry roughly 0.6%. The sample comprised peripheral blood. The receptors stem from a man between 60 and 70 years old with acute or convalescent COVID-19.

The chain joins TRBV5-4 to TRBJ1-4, with 8 bases identical to TRBD1. V shed 6 bases and J 3 bases; nucleotides not matched to a gene: 10. Germline loops: CDR1 SGHNT, CDR2 YYREEE (reference sequence). This CDR3 has 16 residues. CDR3: CASTLRTTGANEKLFF. The CDR3 DNA reads as TGTGCCAGCACCTTACGGACGACAGGGGCTAATGAAAAACTGTTTTTT.

The J gene is TRBJ1-2, the V gene TRBV30, with D tentatively TRBD1 (5 bases). This CDR3 is built from 14 residues. V lost 3 bases and J 8 bases, leaving 19 bases between the germline ends. Germline lookup yields CDR1 GTSNPN and CDR2 SVGIG (reference sequence). The CDR3 loop is CAWSPTGGIRGYTF. The CDR3 DNA sequence: TGTGCCTGGAGCCCTACGGGGGGGATCAGGGGCTACACCTTC.

This chain joins TRBV9 and TRBJ2-7, with a possible D match to TRBD2 (5 bases). In germline, CDR1 is SGDLS, CDR2 YYNGEE. CDR3 length: 13 amino acids. V was cut by 0 bases and J by 3 bases, with 7 bases left in between. The CDR3 loop is CASSVEDFYEQYF. For the CDR3, the DNA is TGTGCCAGCAGCGTAGAGGACTTCTACGAGCAGTACTTC. Together with reference TRBV9 and TRBJ2-7, the CDR3 gives the full variable domain: DSGVTQTPKHLITATGQRVTLRCSPRSGDLSVYWYQQSLDQGLQFLIQYYNGEERAKGNILERFSAQQFPDLHSELNLSSLELGDSALYFCASSVEDFYEQYFGPGTRLTVT.